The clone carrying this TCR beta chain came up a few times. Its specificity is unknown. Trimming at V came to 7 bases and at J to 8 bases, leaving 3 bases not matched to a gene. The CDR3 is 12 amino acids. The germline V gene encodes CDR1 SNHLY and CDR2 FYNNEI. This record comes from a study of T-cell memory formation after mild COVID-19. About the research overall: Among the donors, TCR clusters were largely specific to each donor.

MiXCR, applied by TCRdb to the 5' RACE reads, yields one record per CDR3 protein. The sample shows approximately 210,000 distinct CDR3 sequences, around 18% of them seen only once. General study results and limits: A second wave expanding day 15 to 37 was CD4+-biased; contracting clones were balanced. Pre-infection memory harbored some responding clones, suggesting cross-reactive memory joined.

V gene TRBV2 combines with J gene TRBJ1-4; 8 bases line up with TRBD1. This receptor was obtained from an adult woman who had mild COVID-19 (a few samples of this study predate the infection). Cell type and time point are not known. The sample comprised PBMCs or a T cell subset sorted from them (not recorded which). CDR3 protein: CASKTGEEKLFF. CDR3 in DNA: TGTGCCAGCAAGACAGGGGAGGAAAAACTGTTTTTT.